This is a list of T cell receptor beta chains from one sample in a study of spatial heterogeneity in lung cancer. MiXCR, run by TCRdb on the 5' RACE reads, gives a single entry per CDR3 protein. The data show 20,000 to 25,000 distinct CDR3 sequences, with 6.9% seen just once and approximately 15% held by the top ten. Material: PBMCs, obtained at surgery. Receptors were obtained from a male donor with early-stage non-small cell lung cancer. CDR3s include the opening cysteine and the closing phenylalanine or tryptophan. A D gene is named only where the DNA matches it firmly. Part of the rows lack a size; the others show once, few, many or a class for expanded clones.

14	-	TRBV18	many	TRBJ1-4	TGTGCCAGCTCACTCAGCTCAACTAATGAAAAACTGTTTTTT	CASSLSSTNEKLFF
13	-	TRBV20-1	few	TRBJ2-2	TGCAGTGCTAGGGCAGGGCGGACCGGGGAGCTGTTTTTT	CSARAGRTGELFF
14	-	TRBV5-1	-	TRBJ1-1	TGCGCCAGCAGCTTGTTAGCAAACCAAGGAGGAGCTTTCTTT	CASSLLANQGGAFF
14	-	TRBV12-5	few	TRBJ1-3	TGTGCTAGTGGTTCCCCAGGGTACGGAAACACCATATATTTT	CASGSPGYGNTIYF
15	-	TRBV28	many	TRBJ1-1	TGTGCCAGCAGTTTATGGGGGGGCGAGAACACTGAAGCTTTCTTT	CASSLWGGENTEAFF
15	-	TRBV6-1	-	TRBJ2-1	TGTGCCAGCAGTTGGAGAAGAGAGCCAACCTCCGAGGCGTTCTTC	CASSWRREPTSEAFF
13	-	TRBV27	-	TRBJ2-7	TGTGCCAGCAGTTTCAAGGGCCAGTACGAGCAGTACTTC	CASSFKGQYEQYF
15	TRBD2	TRBV6-5	-	TRBJ2-2	TGTGCCAGCAGTTCTGGACTAGCCTACACCGGGGAGCTGTTTTTT	CASSSGLAYTGELFF
15	-	TRBV7-2	many	TRBJ2-2	TGTGCCAGCGAGGTGGCAGGCTCCTACACCGGGGAGCTGTTTTTT	CASEVAGSYTGELFF
14	TRBD1	TRBV5-1	few	TRBJ2-2	TGCGCCAGTTCCTTACAGGGGATTACCGGGGAGCTGTTTTTT	CASSLQGITGELFF
15	-	TRBV5-1	few	TRBJ2-7	TGCGCCAGCAGCTTGGAACCGGGCCGCCGGGCCGAGCAGTACTTC	CASSLEPGRRAEQYF
15	TRBD1	TRBV18	many	TRBJ2-1	TGTGCCAGCTCACCACCCGACAGGGGATACAATGAGCAGTTCTTC	CASSPPDRGYNEQFF
15	-	TRBV24-1	many	TRBJ1-2	TGTGCCACCAGTGAACCAGGGGCGTCCTTGGCCGGCTACACCTTC	CATSEPGASLAGYTF
16	TRBD2	TRBV24-1	-	TRBJ2-1	TGTGCCACCGGGACTAGCGGGGCAAGCTCCTACAATGAGCAGTTCTTC	CATGTSGASSYNEQFF
14	TRBD1	TRBV4-2	many	TRBJ2-5	TGTGCCAGCAGACAACCAGGGGGTGAAGAGACCCAGTACTTC	CASRQPGGEETQYF
15	TRBD2	TRBV20-1	-	TRBJ2-7	TGCAGTGCTAGAGATGTAGCGGGAGGTTACTACGAGCAGTACTTC	CSARDVAGGYYEQYF
13	-	TRBV20-1	many	TRBJ2-2	TGCAGTGCTAGAGAACGGGGAAGCGGGGAGCTGTTTTTT	CSARERGSGELFF
16	-	TRBV5-6	-	TRBJ2-2	TGTGCCAGCAGCCCCCAGCCTTTTCCAAAGGGCGGGGAGCTGTTTTTT	CASSPQPFPKGGELFF